These T cell receptor beta chains were read from a single sample in a study of human T cells and chemical hapten exposure. TCRdb reanalysed the RACE reads using MiXCR and keeps one entry per CDR3 protein. In the table there are more than 90,000 distinct CDR3 sequences, 10% to 13% of which are singletons. Specimen: whole blood, collected in connection with sensitization to the hapten diphenylcyclopropenone (DPC). Every receptor here comes from a man in his forties with alopecia areata. Some clones in this sample may be carry-over from other donors' samples. Each CDR3 is given with its conserved first and last residue. A D gene is named only where the DNA matches it firmly. Only part of the rows carry a size: once, few, many, or a class if the clone is expanded.

d_call: .
v_call: TRBV4-3
j_call: TRBJ2-3
clone_size: .
cdr3_aa: CASSQSYYTDTQYF
cdr3_nt: TGCGCCAGCAGCCAATCGTATTACACAGATACGCAGTATTTT

d_call: .
v_call: TRBV7-2
j_call: TRBJ2-3
clone_size: few
cdr3_aa: CASSFGAGRTTDTQYF
cdr3_nt: TGTGCCAGCAGCTTTGGTGCGGGGCGTACCACAGATACGCAGTATTTT

d_call: TRBD2
v_call: TRBV19
j_call: TRBJ2-3
clone_size: .
cdr3_aa: CASKSAGGYAQYF
cdr3_nt: TGTGCCAGTAAATCGGCGGGAGGGTACGCGCAGTATTTT

d_call: .
v_call: TRBV6-6
j_call: TRBJ2-3
clone_size: .
cdr3_aa: CASRVTRSTDTQYF
cdr3_nt: TGTGCCAGCCGGGTAACTAGGTCCACAGATACGCAGTATTTT

d_call: .
v_call: TRBV29-1
j_call: TRBJ2-6
clone_size: once
cdr3_aa: CSVQASSGANVLTF
cdr3_nt: TGCAGCGTTCAGGCCTCCTCTGGGGCCAACGTCCTGACTTTC

d_call: TRBD2
v_call: TRBV19
j_call: TRBJ2-2
clone_size: many
cdr3_aa: CASSSRGGSTGELFF
cdr3_nt: TGTGCCAGTAGTAGCCGCGGCGGGAGTACCGGGGAGCTGTTTTTT

d_call: .
v_call: TRBV7-2
j_call: TRBJ1-2
clone_size: few
cdr3_aa: CASAGKNRPPGTSTYGYTF
cdr3_nt: TGTGCCAGCGCCGGAAAAAACCGCCCACCCGGGACAAGTACCTATGGCTACACCTTC

d_call: TRBD1
v_call: TRBV4-1
j_call: TRBJ1-6
clone_size: many
cdr3_aa: CASSQPRQGLDSPLHF
cdr3_nt: TGCGCCAGCAGCCAACCCAGACAGGGGTTGGATTCACCCCTCCACTTT

d_call: TRBD2
v_call: TRBV7-9
j_call: TRBJ2-3
clone_size: .
cdr3_aa: CASSYSGGTDTQYF
cdr3_nt: TGTGCCAGCAGCTACAGCGGGGGCACAGATACGCAGTATTTT

d_call: .
v_call: TRBV4-2
j_call: TRBJ2-3
clone_size: few
cdr3_aa: CASSQDTPDTQYF
cdr3_nt: TGTGCCAGCAGCCAAGATACCCCAGATACGCAGTATTTT

d_call: .
v_call: TRBV5-6
j_call: TRBJ2-5
clone_size: .
cdr3_aa: CASSSNTKSVRDTSETQYF
cdr3_nt: TGTGCCAGCAGCTCAAATACGAAAAGTGTGCGGGACACCTCAGAGACCCAGTACTTC

d_call: TRBD2
v_call: TRBV20-1
j_call: TRBJ2-3
clone_size: few
cdr3_aa: CSARVGSGGSTDTQYF
cdr3_nt: TGCAGTGCTAGAGTTGGTAGCGGGGGAAGCACAGATACGCAGTATTTT

d_call: .
v_call: TRBV19
j_call: TRBJ2-2
clone_size: .
cdr3_aa: CASSIATRTGAGELFF
cdr3_nt: TGTGCCAGTAGTATAGCCACTCGGACCGGGGCCGGGGAGCTGTTTTTT

d_call: .
v_call: TRBV7-8
j_call: TRBJ1-1
clone_size: many
cdr3_aa: CASSLLRTTEAFF
cdr3_nt: TGTGCCAGCAGCCTGTTAAGGACCACTGAAGCTTTCTTT

d_call: TRBD2
v_call: TRBV6-5
j_call: TRBJ2-5
clone_size: .
cdr3_aa: CASTPLAGEETQYF
cdr3_nt: TGTGCCAGCACCCCACTAGCGGGAGAAGAGACCCAGTACTTC

d_call: .
v_call: TRBV20-1
j_call: TRBJ2-5
clone_size: many
cdr3_aa: CSAPRRVPIPYQETQYF
cdr3_nt: TGCAGTGCCCCTCGCCGCGTTCCCATCCCGTACCAAGAGACCCAGTACTTC

d_call: .
v_call: TRBV12-3/TRBV12-4
j_call: TRBJ1-1
clone_size: many
cdr3_aa: CASSFQGNTEAFF
cdr3_nt: TGTGCCAGCAGCTTCCAGGGTAACACTGAAGCTTTCTTT

d_call: TRBD1
v_call: TRBV7-9
j_call: TRBJ1-1
clone_size: many
cdr3_aa: CASSSDRGVSTEAFF
cdr3_nt: TGTGCCAGCAGCTCGGACAGGGGAGTTAGCACTGAAGCTTTCTTT

d_call: .
v_call: TRBV7-2
j_call: TRBJ2-7
clone_size: few
cdr3_aa: CASSLYPGFYEQYF
cdr3_nt: TGTGCCAGCAGCTTATATCCAGGGTTCTACGAGCAGTACTTC

d_call: .
v_call: TRBV12-3/TRBV12-4
j_call: TRBJ1-5
clone_size: .
cdr3_aa: CASSLAGRNQPQHF
cdr3_nt: TGTGCCAGCAGTTTAGCAGGGCGCAATCAGCCCCAGCATTTT

d_call: .
v_call: TRBV29-1
j_call: TRBJ1-2
clone_size: few
cdr3_aa: CSVVGHRDYGYTF
cdr3_nt: TGCAGCGTTGTAGGGCACAGGGACTATGGCTACACCTTC

d_call: TRBD2
v_call: TRBV25-1
j_call: TRBJ2-1
clone_size: few
cdr3_aa: CASLREDNEQFF
cdr3_nt: TGTGCCAGCCTCCGGGAGGACAATGAGCAGTTCTTC

d_call: TRBD1
v_call: TRBV4-2
j_call: TRBJ2-5
clone_size: .
cdr3_aa: CASSPDGTGQQETQYF
cdr3_nt: TGTGCCAGCAGCCCGGACGGGACAGGGCAGCAAGAGACCCAGTACTTC

d_call: .
v_call: TRBV24-1
j_call: TRBJ2-1
clone_size: .
cdr3_aa: CATSDLPRPGSRDEQFF
cdr3_nt: TGTGCCACCAGTGATTTGCCCAGGCCGGGATCCCGCGATGAGCAGTTCTTC

d_call: .
v_call: TRBV23-1
j_call: TRBJ2-7
clone_size: .
cdr3_aa: CASSQPFVQGCDEQYF
cdr3_nt: TGCGCCAGCAGTCAACCCTTCGTGCAGGGCTGCGACGAGCAGTACTTC

d_call: .
v_call: TRBV20-1
j_call: TRBJ2-5
clone_size: .
cdr3_aa: CSAPRGETQYF
cdr3_nt: TGCAGTGCTCCTAGGGGGGAGACCCAGTACTTC

d_call: .
v_call: TRBV12-3/TRBV12-4
j_call: TRBJ2-1
clone_size: .
cdr3_aa: CASSYGVGGNKQFF
cdr3_nt: TGTGCCAGCAGTTACGGGGTCGGAGGCAATAAGCAGTTCTTC

d_call: .
v_call: TRBV7-3
j_call: TRBJ1-1
clone_size: many
cdr3_aa: CASSRGVPGTEAFF
cdr3_nt: TGTGCCAGCAGCCGGGGGGTCCCGGGCACTGAAGCTTTCTTT

d_call: TRBD1
v_call: TRBV9
j_call: TRBJ2-5
clone_size: .
cdr3_aa: CASSPRTGGQETQYF
cdr3_nt: TGTGCCAGCAGCCCCCGGACAGGGGGACAAGAGACCCAGTACTTC

d_call: .
v_call: TRBV10-3
j_call: TRBJ2-3
clone_size: few
cdr3_aa: CAITRGGTDTQYF
cdr3_nt: TGTGCCATCACGAGAGGGGGCACAGATACGCAGTATTTT

d_call: .
v_call: TRBV7-2
j_call: TRBJ2-3
clone_size: .
cdr3_aa: CASSLASYSTDTQYF
cdr3_nt: TGTGCCAGCAGCTTAGCTAGCTATAGCACAGATACGCAGTATTTT

d_call: .
v_call: TRBV14
j_call: TRBJ1-1
clone_size: few
cdr3_aa: CASSSFPGVMYTEAFF
cdr3_nt: TGTGCCAGCAGCTCTTTCCCAGGGGTGATGTACACTGAAGCTTTCTTT

d_call: .
v_call: TRBV10-2
j_call: TRBJ2-2
clone_size: .
cdr3_aa: CASSPALTGELFF
cdr3_nt: TGCGCCAGCAGTCCGGCCCTTACCGGGGAGCTGTTTTTT

d_call: .
v_call: TRBV1
j_call: TRBJ2-7
clone_size: few
cdr3_aa: CTSSQDISPAVYYEQYF
cdr3_nt: TGCACCAGCAGCCAAGATATATCTCCGGCGGTGTACTACGAGCAGTACTTC

d_call: .
v_call: TRBV6-2/TRBV6-3
j_call: TRBJ2-1
clone_size: few
cdr3_aa: CASSYSKLDPMRNEQFF
cdr3_nt: TGTGCCAGCAGTTACTCGAAATTGGACCCCATGAGGAATGAGCAGTTCTTC

d_call: .
v_call: TRBV6-1
j_call: TRBJ2-6
clone_size: many
cdr3_aa: CASFFSFSGANVLTF
cdr3_nt: TGTGCCAGCTTCTTCAGCTTCTCTGGGGCCAACGTCCTGACTTTC

d_call: .
v_call: TRBV9
j_call: TRBJ1-1
clone_size: few
cdr3_aa: CASSVDGAGTEAFF
cdr3_nt: TGTGCCAGCAGCGTAGACGGGGCGGGCACTGAAGCTTTCTTT

d_call: .
v_call: TRBV24-1
j_call: TRBJ2-7
clone_size: .
cdr3_aa: CATSDSGLGYEQYF
cdr3_nt: TGTGCCACCAGTGATTCCGGCCTGGGCTACGAGCAGTACTTC

d_call: .
v_call: TRBV20-1
j_call: TRBJ2-7
clone_size: few
cdr3_aa: CSARDGARPAYEQYF
cdr3_nt: TGCAGTGCTAGAGATGGGGCGAGGCCTGCCTACGAGCAGTACTTC

d_call: .
v_call: TRBV6-6
j_call: TRBJ1-2
clone_size: few
cdr3_aa: CASSQFLGSGYTF
cdr3_nt: TGTGCCAGCAGTCAGTTCCTGGGCAGTGGCTACACCTTC

d_call: .
v_call: TRBV20-1
j_call: TRBJ1-1
clone_size: many
cdr3_aa: CSAPPRGTEAFF
cdr3_nt: TGCAGTGCCCCTCCTAGGGGAACCGAAGCTTTCTTT

d_call: .
v_call: TRBV2
j_call: TRBJ2-1
clone_size: .
cdr3_aa: CASREDSGAYNEQFF
cdr3_nt: TGTGCCAGCAGAGAGGACTCGGGAGCCTACAATGAGCAGTTCTTC

d_call: .
v_call: TRBV5-8
j_call: TRBJ1-5
clone_size: many
cdr3_aa: CASSFRDAPPYSNQPQHF
cdr3_nt: TGTGCCAGCAGCTTCCGGGACGCCCCACCTTATAGCAATCAGCCCCAGCATTTT

d_call: .
v_call: TRBV28
j_call: TRBJ2-3
clone_size: .
cdr3_aa: CASSFLDLTFTDTQYF
cdr3_nt: TGTGCCAGCAGTTTCCTTGACCTAACTTTCACAGATACGCAGTATTTT

d_call: TRBD1
v_call: TRBV5-1
j_call: TRBJ1-2
clone_size: many
cdr3_aa: CASSLNLNDRGPGYTF
cdr3_nt: TGCGCCAGCAGCTTGAACCTTAACGACAGGGGGCCTGGCTACACCTTC

d_call: .
v_call: TRBV14
j_call: TRBJ2-5
clone_size: .
cdr3_aa: CASSQDFRYRYF
cdr3_nt: TGTGCCAGCAGCCAAGATTTTAGGTATCGGTACTTC

d_call: .
v_call: TRBV5-4
j_call: TRBJ2-3
clone_size: many
cdr3_aa: CASSSQGILAQDTQYF
cdr3_nt: TGTGCCAGCAGTTCTCAGGGTATTCTAGCACAAGATACGCAGTATTTT

d_call: .
v_call: TRBV28
j_call: TRBJ1-5
clone_size: many
cdr3_aa: CASSLRNQPQHF
cdr3_nt: TGTGCCAGCAGTCTCCGGAATCAGCCCCAGCATTTT

d_call: .
v_call: TRBV29-1
j_call: TRBJ1-1
clone_size: medium-sized
cdr3_aa: CSVVGGTEAFF
cdr3_nt: TGCAGCGTTGTGGGTGGTACTGAAGCTTTCTTT

d_call: .
v_call: TRBV28
j_call: TRBJ2-7
clone_size: .
cdr3_aa: CASSLGGAGLFYEQYF
cdr3_nt: TGTGCCAGCAGTTTGGGGGGAGCAGGGCTCTTCTACGAGCAGTACTTC

d_call: .
v_call: TRBV3-1
j_call: TRBJ1-1
clone_size: many
cdr3_aa: CASSQSNTEAFF
cdr3_nt: TGTGCCAGCAGCCAATCTAACACTGAAGCTTTCTTT